These T cell receptor beta chains were read from a single sample in a study of T-cell reconstitution after alpha-beta-depleted transplantation in children. MiXCR, applied by TCRdb to the PCR reads, yields one record per CDR3 protein. The table records almost 600,000 distinct CDR3 sequences, 27% of them present only once. This material consisted of PBMCs, taken before TCRalphabeta/CD19-depleted stem cell transplant. The receptors shown here come from a boy under two years old with Wiskott-Aldrich syndrome, due to receive a stem cell transplant. Both conserved end residues are part of each CDR3. The order of the fields is V gene, J gene, clone size, D gene, CDR3 DNA, CDR3 protein. The D gene is left open where the match is weak. Clone size appears in some rows only: once, few, many, or a class for an expanded clone.

V: TRBV12-3/TRBV12-4
J: TRBJ1-5
size: few
D: TRBD1
DNA: TGTGCCAGCAGTAAATACAGGGGGTATAGCAATCAGCCCCAGCATTTT
CDR3: CASSKYRGYSNQPQHF

V: TRBV28
J: TRBJ2-7
size: few
D: .
DNA: TGTGCCAGCAGCCTTGACATCACCGAGCAGTACTTC
CDR3: CASSLDITEQYF

V: TRBV10-3
J: TRBJ2-7
size: .
D: .
DNA: TGTGCCATCAGTGAGGCCAACAGTCACCCCTTCTACGAGCAGTACTTC
CDR3: CAISEANSHPFYEQYF

V: TRBV19
J: TRBJ1-2
size: few
D: .
DNA: TGTGCCAGTAGTATGGCGGGCCCTACCCGGAGGGATGGCTACACCTTC
CDR3: CASSMAGPTRRDGYTF

V: TRBV10-3
J: TRBJ2-7
size: .
D: TRBD1
DNA: TGTGCCACCCGTTTAGGGGGCACCTACGAGCAGTACTTC
CDR3: CATRLGGTYEQYF

V: TRBV28
J: TRBJ2-5
size: .
D: TRBD2
DNA: TGTGCCAGCAGTTTTCGGTGGACTAGCGGGTCTGAGACCCAGTACTTC
CDR3: CASSFRWTSGSETQYF

V: TRBV5-5
J: TRBJ2-7
size: few
D: .
DNA: TGTGCCAGCACCATCAGAGGGACCGCGACAAGGAGCTCCTACGAGCAGTACTTC
CDR3: CASTIRGTATRSSYEQYF

V: TRBV20-1
J: TRBJ2-7
size: .
D: TRBD1
DNA: TGCAGTGCTAGAGCGCTGACAGGGAAAAGCTACGAGCAGTACTTC
CDR3: CSARALTGKSYEQYF

V: TRBV2
J: TRBJ2-4
size: few
D: TRBD1
DNA: TGTGCCAGCAGTTTGGACAGGGAGATTCAGTACTTC
CDR3: CASSLDREIQYF

V: TRBV10-3
J: TRBJ2-7
size: .
D: TRBD2
DNA: TGTGCCATCAGTGACGAGCGGGAGTCCTACGAGCAGTACTTC
CDR3: CAISDERESYEQYF

V: TRBV19
J: TRBJ1-5
size: .
D: .
DNA: TGTGCCAGTAAAGGGGCGGATTATCAGCCCCAGCATTTT
CDR3: CASKGADYQPQHF

V: TRBV20-1
J: TRBJ2-1
size: .
D: .
DNA: TGCAGTGCCAACACAGCTCGAACCATCTACAATGAGCAGTTCTTC
CDR3: CSANTARTIYNEQFF

V: TRBV19
J: TRBJ2-1
size: .
D: TRBD2
DNA: TGTGCCAGTACTAGCCGGACTAGCGGGAGAGATGAGCAGTTCTTC
CDR3: CASTSRTSGRDEQFF

V: TRBV12-3/TRBV12-4
J: TRBJ2-7
size: few
D: TRBD2
DNA: TGTGCCAGCAGGCCGGGAGGGCCAAGCTTCGAGCAGTACTTC
CDR3: CASRPGGPSFEQYF

V: TRBV11-2
J: TRBJ2-2
size: few
D: .
DNA: TGTGCCAGCAGCTTAAAAAGGCAGGGGGAGGCCGGGGAGCTGTTTTTT
CDR3: CASSLKRQGEAGELFF

V: TRBV5-4
J: TRBJ2-1
size: .
D: TRBD2
DNA: TGTGCCAGCAGCTCCCGGACTAGCGGGAGGGCCATAGTATGGAATGAGCAGTTCTTC
CDR3: CASSSRTSGRAIVWNEQFF

V: TRBV6-1
J: TRBJ2-1
size: .
D: TRBD2
DNA: TGTGCCAGCAGGGGAGCGGGAGGGCCCAATGAGCAGTTCTTC
CDR3: CASRGAGGPNEQFF

V: TRBV7-9
J: TRBJ2-3
size: .
D: TRBD2
DNA: TGTGCCAGCAGCCCAGGGGGACTAGCAATGTTATATACGCAGTATTTT
CDR3: CASSPGGLAMLYTQYF

V: TRBV20-1
J: TRBJ2-4
size: few
D: TRBD2
DNA: TGCAGTGCTCGCTGGGGGGGGGCCAAAAACATTCAGTACTTC
CDR3: CSARWGGAKNIQYF

V: TRBV10-3
J: TRBJ2-5
size: once
D: .
DNA: TGTGCCATCAGTGAGTTATCTGGCGAGACCCAGTACTTC
CDR3: CAISELSGETQYF

V: TRBV2
J: TRBJ2-5
size: .
D: TRBD2
DNA: TGTGCCAGCAGTGATCTCCGACTAGCGGGCGGCGAGACCCAGTACTTC
CDR3: CASSDLRLAGGETQYF

V: TRBV29-1
J: TRBJ1-4
size: .
D: .
DNA: TGCAGCGCTGGGGGGCCTAATGAAAAACTGTTTTTT
CDR3: CSAGGPNEKLFF

V: TRBV5-1
J: TRBJ2-1
size: few
D: .
DNA: TGCGCCAGCAGCTTAACGGGAGTGGAGGCTGAGCAGTTCTTC
CDR3: CASSLTGVEAEQFF

V: TRBV20-1
J: TRBJ2-5
size: .
D: .
DNA: TGCAGTGCTAGAAGGGCCTGGATACAAGAGACCCAGTACTTC
CDR3: CSARRAWIQETQYF

V: TRBV20-1
J: TRBJ1-6
size: few
D: .
DNA: TGCAGTGCTAGAGTGGTCGATTCACCCCTCCACTTT
CDR3: CSARVVDSPLHF

V: TRBV10-3
J: TRBJ2-4
size: .
D: .
DNA: TGTGCCATCAGTGATCCGGGGAGGAACATTCAGTACTTC
CDR3: CAISDPGRNIQYF

V: TRBV27
J: TRBJ2-7
size: .
D: .
DNA: TGTGCCAGCAGGCGGGGCGGCGAGCAGTACTTC
CDR3: CASRRGGEQYF

V: TRBV5-1
J: TRBJ1-6
size: .
D: .
DNA: TGCGCCAGCTCGGACTCGGATTCACCCCTCCACTTT
CDR3: CASSDSDSPLHF

V: TRBV5-1
J: TRBJ2-3
size: .
D: .
DNA: TGCGCCAGCATCTTGGACTTCTTCCGGGATACGCAGTATTTT
CDR3: CASILDFFRDTQYF

V: TRBV21-1
J: TRBJ1-3
size: .
D: .
DNA: TGTGCCAGCAGCCCGGAAGGGGGCACCATATATTTT
CDR3: CASSPEGGTIYF

V: TRBV5-1
J: TRBJ2-7
size: .
D: .
DNA: TGCGCCAGCAGCTCCTCTACAGGGCTTTACGAGCAGTACTTC
CDR3: CASSSSTGLYEQYF

V: TRBV2
J: TRBJ2-7
size: .
D: .
DNA: TGTGCCAGCAGTGATGGGGTAGGCTACGAGCAGTACTTC
CDR3: CASSDGVGYEQYF

V: TRBV6-5
J: TRBJ1-1
size: .
D: .
DNA: TGTGCCAGCAGTTACTCGCCTGGGGGCGGGACTGAAGCTTTCTTT
CDR3: CASSYSPGGGTEAFF

V: TRBV5-1
J: TRBJ1-2
size: few
D: .
DNA: TGCGCCAGCAGCTTAGTCCAGGCCTATGGCTACACCTTC
CDR3: CASSLVQAYGYTF

V: TRBV4-1
J: TRBJ1-4
size: few
D: .
DNA: TGCGCCAGCAGCCAAGATCCAGGGCCGGATGAAAAACTGTTTTTT
CDR3: CASSQDPGPDEKLFF

V: TRBV5-1
J: TRBJ2-5
size: many
D: .
DNA: TGCGCCAGCAGCCCAGGGGTCCAAGAGACCCAGTACTTC
CDR3: CASSPGVQETQYF

V: TRBV5-1
J: TRBJ2-3
size: few
D: TRBD2
DNA: TGCGCCAGCAGCTTGGGTTACAGCGGGAAGACCACAGATACGCAGTATTTT
CDR3: CASSLGYSGKTTDTQYF

V: TRBV5-1
J: TRBJ2-2
size: .
D: TRBD2
DNA: TGCGCCAGCAGCCCAAGACTAGCGGGGCCCGAGGCGGAGCTGTTTTTT
CDR3: CASSPRLAGPEAELFF

V: TRBV5-1
J: TRBJ2-5
size: .
D: .
DNA: TGCGCCAGCAGCTCCTGGGTCAGGGGCGGAATACAAGAGACCCAGTACTTC
CDR3: CASSSWVRGGIQETQYF

V: TRBV7-9
J: TRBJ2-1
size: .
D: .
DNA: TGTGCCAGCAGCCAGAGGGCAGACAATGAGCAGTTCTTC
CDR3: CASSQRADNEQFF

V: TRBV12-3/TRBV12-4
J: TRBJ1-2
size: .
D: .
DNA: TGTGCCAGCAGTCAATCCGGGGTAAACACCTTC
CDR3: CASSQSGVNTF

V: TRBV20-1
J: TRBJ2-7
size: .
D: .
DNA: TGCAGTGCTAGAGATTCAGGGCAGGGGTTGGACGAGCAGTACTTC
CDR3: CSARDSGQGLDEQYF

V: TRBV10-3
J: TRBJ2-3
size: .
D: .
DNA: TGTGCCACCGCGAGTGGGGCGGGGAGCACAGATACGCAGTATTTT
CDR3: CATASGAGSTDTQYF

V: TRBV25-1
J: TRBJ2-7
size: .
D: .
DNA: TGTGCCAGCAGTGAATGGATCGGGGGCGAGCAGTACTTC
CDR3: CASSEWIGGEQYF

V: TRBV10-3
J: TRBJ2-3
size: few
D: TRBD2
DNA: TGTGCCATCAGTGACGGGGGGGGAGATACGCAGTATTTT
CDR3: CAISDGGGDTQYF

V: TRBV10-3
J: TRBJ2-2
size: few
D: TRBD2
DNA: TGTGCCATCAGTTTACTAGCGACCGGGGAGCTGTTTTTT
CDR3: CAISLLATGELFF

V: TRBV29-1
J: TRBJ2-5
size: few
D: .
DNA: TGCAGCGTTGGGTCAGCGGGTCGGGAGACCCAGTACTTC
CDR3: CSVGSAGRETQYF

V: TRBV5-1
J: TRBJ1-2
size: .
D: .
DNA: TGCGCCAGCAGCCCGGCCAGGGTCGGCTACACCTTC
CDR3: CASSPARVGYTF

V: TRBV29-1
J: TRBJ2-5
size: .
D: .
DNA: TGCAGCGTTGATCTAGTCGGTGAGACCCAGTACTTC
CDR3: CSVDLVGETQYF